This T cell receptor beta chain was documented in a study of cytomegalovirus exposure and HLA in healthy donors. The study, taken as a whole, reports: The study listed roughly 160 cytomegalovirus-associated TCR beta chains. The TCR clusters that emerged in the first cohort tended, a later analysis found, to co-occur in the approximately 110 validation repertoires. Three CMV-associated chains were confirmed in vitro to be specific for CMV antigens.

The donors were in the approximately 120-subject validation cohort, distinct from the roughly 600-subject first cohort. On this clone itself: The antigen is undetermined.

Germline V gives CDR1 SGHNT, CDR2 YYREEE (reference sequence). The CDR3 totals 15 residues. J was trimmed by 5 bases and V by 4 bases; bases with no gene match: 9. Produced via immunoSEQ multiplex PCR; TCRdb's table is partial and in-frame only. Seen here are about 130,000 clones, roughly four fifths observed once, and the top ten hold 25% to 30%. Material for sequencing was PBMCs. This receptor was taken from a man younger than 45 in good health and CMV-seropositive. The V call is TRBV5-4, the J call TRBJ1-1; TRBD1 agrees at 9 bases. The CDR3 reads CASSPPTGGRTEAFF. CDR3 DNA sequence: TGTGCCAGCAGCCCCCCGACAGGGGGGAGAACTGAAGCTTTCTTT.